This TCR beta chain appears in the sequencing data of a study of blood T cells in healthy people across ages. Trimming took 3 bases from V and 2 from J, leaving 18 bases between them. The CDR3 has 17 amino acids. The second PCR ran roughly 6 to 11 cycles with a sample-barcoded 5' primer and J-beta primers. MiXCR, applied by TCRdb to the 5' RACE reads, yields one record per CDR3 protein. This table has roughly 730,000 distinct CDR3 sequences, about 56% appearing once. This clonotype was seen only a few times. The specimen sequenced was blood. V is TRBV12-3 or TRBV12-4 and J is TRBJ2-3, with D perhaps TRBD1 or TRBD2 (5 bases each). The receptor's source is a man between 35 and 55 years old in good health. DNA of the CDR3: TGTGCCAGCAGTTTTTCATGGGGGTACGGAAACACAGATACGCAGTATTTT. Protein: CASSFSWGYGNTDTQYF.